These 20 T cell receptor beta chains originate from one sample sequenced in a study of shared clonotypes between healthy human individuals. Profiling relied on immunoSEQ multiplex PCR, and the TCRdb table lists in-frame clones only, not all of them. Of roughly 570,000 clones listed, 98% are singletons. Terminally differentiated effector memory CD45RA+ cells were excluded from the naive CD8 cells, which were CD45RO-negative and positively selected for CCR7. Sequenced: naive CD8+ T cells sorted from blood. The origin of the receptors is a man in his thirties or forties in good health.

The rearrangement links TRBV25-1 to TRBJ2-5; no reliable D call. V was cut by 4 bases and J by 2 bases, with 17 bases left in between. The CDR3 covers 16 residues. Germline assignment: CDR1 MGHDK and CDR2 SYGVNS. The CDR3 region has the DNA TGTGCCAGCAGTGGTCAGTACCCCTCTATTCAAGAGACCCAGTACTTC. Its translation is CASSGQYPSIQETQYF.

This rearrangement joins TRBV7-9 to TRBJ1-1, with 7 positions matching TRBD1. Germline V CDR1 and CDR2: SEHNR, FQNEAQ (reference sequence). Trimming took 0 bases from V and 0 from J; bases not matched to a gene: 1. The length of the CDR3 is 15 residues. The CDR3 bases are TGTGCCAGCAGCTTAGCAACAGGGGTGAACACTGAAGCTTTCTTT. It is translated as CASSLATGVNTEAFF.

The CDR3 spells CASSLTGANVLTF. In DNA, the CDR3 is TGTGCCAGCAGCCTTACTGGGGCCAACGTCCTGACTTTC. The chain has TRBV14 and TRBJ2-6; D remains unclear. This CDR3 spans 13 amino acids. Trimming removed 4 bases from V and 2 bases from J, with 3 bases in between. Looked up from germline, CDR1 is SGHDN and CDR2 is FVKESK.

V and J are TRBV6-6 and TRBJ2-7; TRBD1 aligns across 8 bases. CDR3 length: 14 residues. Germline CDR1 and CDR2: MNHNY and SVGAGI (reference sequence). With 6 bases clipped from V and 3 bases from J, the junction kept 7 bases outside the gene matches. The CDR3 sequence: CASRTDRGNYEQYF. The CDR3 DNA reads as TGTGCCAGCAGAACTGACAGGGGAAACTACGAGCAGTACTTC.

The rearrangement uses TRBV27 and TRBJ2-1; D remains ambiguous. The V end was cut by 5 bases, the J end by 1 base, with 9 bases between. CDR3 length equals 14 residues. CDR1 is MNHEY and CDR2 is SMNVEV in the germline V gene (reference sequence). The CDR3 loop is CASSQLSSYNEQFF. CDR3 DNA: TGTGCCAGCAGTCAACTGTCTTCCTACAATGAGCAGTTCTTC.

This clone appeared a single time. The chain employs TRBV27 and TRBJ1-4; D remains unclear. V lost 7 bases to trimming and J lost 6 bases, with 12 bases between them. CDR3 size: 13 residues. Germline CDR1 and CDR2: MNHEY and SMNVEV (reference sequence). In DNA form, the CDR3 reads TGTGCCAGCACAACCGGCGTCGATGAAAAACTGTTTTTT. Its protein is CASTTGVDEKLFF.

This chain links TRBV4-2 with TRBJ2-2; weak D call: TRBD2 (6 bases). This CDR3 region has 14 residues. Trimming pared 3 bases from V and 4 bases from J, leaving 9 bases between. Germline V lookup: CDR1 LGHNA, CDR2 YNFKEQ. The CDR3 region is CASSQGLGTGELFF. For the CDR3, the DNA is TGTGCCAGCAGCCAGGGACTCGGCACCGGGGAGCTGTTTTTT.

This rearrangement joins TRBV5-6 to TRBJ2-1; D unclear. Germline V CDR1 and CDR2: SGHDT, YYEEEE. V was clipped by 4 bases and J by 0 bases, with 11 bases between them. CDR3 length: 15 amino acids. The chain's CDR3 is CASSDHPSSYNEQFF. Written as DNA, the CDR3 is TGTGCCAGCAGCGACCACCCTAGCTCCTACAATGAGCAGTTCTTC.

The rearrangement uses TRBV27 and TRBJ2-1; D gene unclear. The germline V and J ends were trimmed by 3 bases and 6 bases, with 12 bases remaining between them. The CDR3 is 14 residues long. Germline V lookup: CDR1 MNHEY, CDR2 SMNVEV (reference sequence). The CDR3 region has the DNA TGTGCCAGCAGTTTTATGAACCTACGCAATGAGCAGTTCTTC. As protein: CASSFMNLRNEQFF.

On this clone: The same CDR3 is also encoded by other DNA sequences in this sample. This chain joins TRBV30 and TRBJ2-7; D possibly corresponds to TRBD2 (6 bases). Germline CDR1 GTSNPN, CDR2 SVGIG (reference sequence). This CDR3 has 13 amino acids. The ends were cut back, 5 bases at V and 1 base at J, with 12 bases in the middle. In nucleotides, the CDR3 is TGTGCCTGGTCCCCCGGGAGTTCCTACGAGCAGTACTTC. Translation gives CAWSPGSSYEQYF.

The chain links TRBV5-1 to TRBJ2-3; 9 nucleotides align to TRBD1. The CDR3 spans 15 residues. In germline, CDR1 is SGHRS, CDR2 YFSETQ. After removal of 1 base from V and 2 bases from J, the junction contained 2 bases not matched to a gene. In DNA form, the CDR3 reads TGCGCCAGCAGCTTGTGGGACAGGGACACAGATACGCAGTATTTT. Translating it yields CASSLWDRDTDTQYF. Full variable domain (outside the CDR3, taken from reference TRBV5-1 and TRBJ2-3): KAGVTQTPRYLIKTRGQQVTLSCSPISGHRSVSWYQQTPGQGLQFLFEYFSETQRNKGNFPGRFSGRQFSNSRSEMNVSTLELGDSALYLCASSLWDRDTDTQYFGPGTRLTVL.

The chain couples TRBV29-1 to TRBJ2-2, with 9 bases matching TRBD1. Germline V gene lookup returns CDR1 SQVTM and CDR2 ANQGSEA. The CDR3 totals 15 residues. V lost 4 bases, J lost 4 bases, and 7 bases stayed unmatched. The CDR3 DNA reads TGCAGCGTTGCGTCCGGGACAGGGAGCACCGGGGAGCTGTTTTTT. Translation gives CSVASGTGSTGELFF.

V and J are TRBV9 and TRBJ2-2, with TRBD2 as a possible D gene (5 bases). The CDR3 is 13 residues long. Germline assignment: CDR1 SGDLS and CDR2 YYNGEE. The V end lost 3 bases, the J end lost 7 bases, and 10 bases lay between the germline ends. The CDR3 nucleotides are TGTGCCAGCAGCGGGCTCCGGGGCGGGGAGCTGTTTTTT. It codes for CASSGLRGGELFF. Full variable domain (rest looked up from reference TRBV9 and TRBJ2-2): DSGVTQTPKHLITATGQRVTLRCSPRSGDLSVYWYQQSLDQGLQFLIQYYNGEERAKGNILERFSAQQFPDLHSELNLSSLELGDSALYFCASSGLRGGELFFGEGSRLTVL.

The rearrangement uses TRBV10-2 and TRBJ1-2; tentative D call: TRBD1 (5 bases). CDR1 and CDR2 from the germline V gene are WSHSY and SAAADI. CDR3 length: 13 amino acids. The ends were cut back, 3 bases at V and 0 bases at J, with 5 bases in the middle. The CDR3 loop reads CASSEGANYGYTF. CDR3 nucleotides: TGCGCCAGCAGTGAAGGGGCTAACTATGGCTACACCTTC.

The chain combines TRBV15 with TRBJ1-2; D is unresolved. This CDR3 contains 15 residues. The ends were cut back, 1 base at V and 2 bases at J, with 11 bases in the middle. CDR1 and CDR2 from the germline V gene are LNHNV and YYDKDF (reference sequence). CDR3 residues: CATSRVTTGNYGYTF. The CDR3 DNA reads as TGTGCCACCAGCAGAGTAACCACGGGAAACTATGGCTACACCTTC.

V gene TRBV10-3 combines with J gene TRBJ1-2; TRBD1 matches 12 bases. CDR3 size: 14 residues. Germline loops: CDR1 ENHRY, CDR2 SYGVKD. V shed 6 bases, J shed 7 bases, and the junction held 6 bases outside the gene matches. CDR3 sequence reads: CAIRPGQGALGYTF. The CDR3 nucleotides read TGTGCCATCAGACCGGGACAGGGGGCTCTTGGCTACACCTTC.

This clone occurred once. This chain connects TRBV5-1 to TRBJ2-7, with D unclear. CDR1 and CDR2 from the germline V gene are SGHRS and YFSETQ. The CDR3 length is 13 residues. Trimming stripped 5 bases from V and 3 bases from J, with 12 bases between. CDR3 nucleotide sequence: TGCGCCAGCAGTCTAGAAGACAACTACGAGCAGTACTTC. It encodes CASSLEDNYEQYF.

The chain uses TRBV7-8 and TRBJ2-2; D gene unclear. The CDR3 contains 14 residues. Germline V gene data show CDR1 as SGHVS and CDR2 as FQNEAQ. Trimming pared 6 bases from V and 2 bases from J, leaving 10 bases between. The CDR3 DNA follows: TGTGCCAGCAGTCCCACAGAAAACACCGGGGAGCTGTTTTTT. It encodes CASSPTENTGELFF.

The rearrangement links TRBV6-1 to TRBJ2-1; a weak D match, TRBD2 (6 bases). The CDR3 is 13 amino acids. Germline CDR1 and CDR2: MNHNS and SASEGT. V was trimmed by 1 base and J by 14 bases, leaving 15 bases between them. CDR3 sequence (DNA): TGTGCCAGCAGTGAAGAGGTGGCGGGGATGGAGTTCTTC. Translated: CASSEEVAGMEFF.

The chain is built from TRBV7-9 and TRBJ2-1, with D perhaps TRBD1 (7 bases). V dropped 1 base and J dropped 5 bases, with 18 bases sitting between them. CDR3 length: 17 residues. CDR1 is SEHNR and CDR2 is FQNEAQ in the germline V gene (reference sequence). The CDR3 bases are TGTGCCAGCAGCTTAGTTTCAGGGGGGCCCTTAGACAATGAGCAGTTCTTC. Amino acid sequence: CASSLVSGGPLDNEQFF.